Listed below are T cell receptor beta chains from one sample, sequenced in a study of blood T cell repertoires in COVID-19. Libraries were prepared by immunoSEQ multiplex PCR; TCRdb keeps only in-frame clonotypes and omits some of them. This table holds about 69,000 clones, around 86% found once. The sequenced sample consisted of peripheral blood. Receptors originate from an elderly man with acute or convalescent COVID-19. Both conserved end residues are part of each CDR3. D genes are given only for firm matches. Only some rows state a clone size, as once, few, many or a class for expanded clones.

clone_size | j_call | v_call | d_call | cdr3_aa | cdr3_nt
- | TRBJ2-7 | TRBV29-1 | - | CSVDQGGSYEQYF | TGCAGCGTTGATCAGGGGGGCTCCTACGAGCAGTACTTC
- | TRBJ1-1 | TRBV10-2 | TRBD1 | CASSDLGTGWGSTEAFF | TGCGCCAGCAGTGATCTCGGGACAGGCTGGGGTAGCACTGAAGCTTTCTTT
- | TRBJ2-3 | TRBV12-2 | - | CASRFAPGLQWDTQYF | TGTGCAAGTCGCTTCGCTCCGGGACTACAGTGGGATACGCAGTATTTT
- | TRBJ1-1 | TRBV5-1 | - | CASSLADAQGMAEAFF | TGCGCCAGCAGCTTGGCCGATGCACAGGGTATGGCTGAAGCTTTCTTT
- | TRBJ1-4 | TRBV2 | - | CASSDTRGGEKLFF | TGTGCCAGCAGCGACACGAGGGGAGGTGAAAAACTGTTTTTT
few | TRBJ2-2 | TRBV28 | - | CASSSTGITGELFF | TGTGCCAGCAGTTCTACGGGTATCACCGGGGAGCTGTTTTTT
- | TRBJ2-3 | TRBV11-3 | TRBD2 | CASSLVLSGSHTQYF | TGTGCCAGCAGCTTAGTGCTTAGCGGGTCCCATACGCAGTATTTT
- | TRBJ1-6 | TRBV18 | TRBD1 | CASSPMDGETGALHF | TGTGCCAGCTCACCTATGGACGGGGAGACAGGGGCCCTCCACTTT
- | TRBJ2-7 | TRBV28 | TRBD1 | CATRGQGASGRRDEQYF | TGTGCCACCCGGGGACAGGGGGCAAGCGGGAGACGGGACGAGCAGTACTTC
- | TRBJ1-1 | TRBV18 | - | CASSLRQNEAFF | TGTGCCAGCTCACTCCGACAGAATGAAGCTTTCTTT
few | TRBJ2-1 | TRBV11-2 | TRBD2 | CASSLDRPGLADEQFF | TGTGCCAGCAGCTTAGATAGGCCCGGACTAGCAGATGAGCAGTTCTTC
few | TRBJ2-7 | TRBV13 | TRBD2 | CASSSGTSGGTYEQYF | TGTGCCAGCAGCTCCGGGACTAGCGGAGGTACCTACGAGCAGTACTTC
- | TRBJ2-2 | TRBV6-2/TRBV6-3 | TRBD2 | CASSFPGTSGHTGELFF | TGTGCCAGCAGTTTCCCCGGGACTAGCGGGCACACCGGGGAGCTGTTTTTT
- | TRBJ2-1 | TRBV6-5 | - | CASSADWNNEQFF | TGTGCCAGCAGCGCGGACTGGAACAATGAGCAGTTCTTC
- | TRBJ2-7 | TRBV6-5 | TRBD2 | CASQTSGLSYEQYF | TGTGCCAGCCAAACTAGCGGCCTCTCCTACGAGCAGTACTTC
- | TRBJ2-7 | TRBV27 | - | CASKSHGAAGEQYF | TGTGCCAGCAAATCCCACGGAGCCGCGGGCGAGCAGTACTTC
- | TRBJ1-2 | TRBV6-5 | - | CASSYRGAHNGYTF | TGTGCCAGCAGTTACCGGGGGGCGCATAATGGCTACACCTTC
- | TRBJ1-6 | TRBV7-9 | - | CASSLAGASYNSPLHF | TGTGCCAGCAGCTTAGCAGGGGCATCCTATAATTCACCCCTCCACTTT
- | TRBJ2-1 | TRBV30 | TRBD1 | CAWGGQGGNEQFF | TGTGCCTGGGGGGGACAGGGCGGGAATGAGCAGTTCTTC
few | TRBJ2-1 | TRBV5-6 | - | CASSLGLGVYQFF | TGTGCCAGCAGCTTGGGGCTCGGGGTCTACCAGTTCTTC
- | TRBJ2-5 | TRBV30 | TRBD1 | CAWSIQGAETQYF | TGTGCCTGGAGTATACAGGGGGCAGAGACCCAGTACTTC
- | TRBJ1-1 | TRBV7-2 | TRBD1 | CASSLQGPNTEAFF | TGTGCCAGCAGCCTACAGGGGCCGAACACTGAAGCTTTCTTT
- | TRBJ1-5 | TRBV6-2/TRBV6-3 | - | CASSPLELGANQPQHF | TGTGCCAGCAGTCCCTTGGAGTTAGGGGCCAATCAGCCCCAGCATTTT
- | TRBJ1-2 | TRBV5-5 | TRBD1 | CASSLGQGAQSVLGYTF | TGTGCCAGCAGCTTGGGGCAGGGGGCGCAAAGCGTCTTAGGGTACACCTTC
- | TRBJ1-2 | TRBV30 | - | CAQLRTGGIYGYTF | TGTGCCCAACTCCGGACGGGAGGGATCTATGGCTACACCTTC
- | TRBJ2-7 | TRBV7-2 | - | CASSLSPSYEQYF | TGTGCCAGCAGCTTAAGCCCCTCCTACGAGCAGTACTTC
- | TRBJ2-5 | TRBV11-2 | - | CASSLDRVRGETQYF | TGTGCCAGCAGCTTAGATCGGGTCCGGGGAGAGACCCAGTACTTC
- | TRBJ1-1 | TRBV5-1 | - | CASSYSGVTEAFF | TGCGCCAGCAGCTACAGCGGCGTCACTGAAGCTTTCTTT
- | TRBJ2-7 | TRBV18 | - | CASSPTTGGYEQYF | TGTGCCAGCTCACCCACGACGGGTGGCTACGAGCAGTACTTC
- | TRBJ2-3 | TRBV7-2 | - | CASSLGGGGATDTQYF | TGTGCCAGCAGCTTAGGGGGAGGAGGGGCCACAGATACGCAGTATTTT
- | TRBJ1-1 | TRBV6-6 | - | CASSYLSWGPEAFF | TGTGCCAGCAGTTACCTCTCTTGGGGCCCTGAAGCTTTCTTT
- | TRBJ2-1 | TRBV7-2 | TRBD2 | CASSLEPPPGGWNEQFF | TGTGCCAGCAGCTTAGAACCCCCTCCGGGAGGATGGAATGAGCAGTTCTTC
- | TRBJ2-6 | TRBV9 | - | CASSVPSSGANVLTF | TGTGCCAGCAGCGTGCCGAGCTCTGGGGCCAACGTCCTGACTTTC
- | TRBJ2-2 | TRBV29-1 | TRBD2 | CSVAGDSGRTTGELFF | TGCAGCGTTGCGGGGGATAGCGGGAGGACCACCGGGGAGCTGTTTTTT
- | TRBJ2-1 | TRBV7-2 | TRBD2 | CASSLTSAGAEVEQFF | TGTGCCAGCAGCTTAACTTCGGCGGGAGCCGAGGTTGAGCAGTTCTTC
- | TRBJ2-7 | TRBV12-3/TRBV12-4 | TRBD2 | CASSWGLGNEQYF | TGTGCCAGCAGTTGGGGACTAGGTAACGAGCAGTACTTC
- | TRBJ2-5 | TRBV3-1/TRBV3-2 | - | CASSQVQLASQETQYF | TGTGCCAGCAGCCAAGTTCAACTAGCCTCCCAAGAGACCCAGTACTTC
- | TRBJ2-1 | TRBV6-2/TRBV6-3 | TRBD2 | CASSSILAGPLNEQFF | TGTGCCAGCAGTTCGATCCTAGCGGGACCCCTCAATGAGCAGTTCTTC
- | TRBJ2-7 | TRBV7-2 | TRBD2 | CASSYEGLAGGPVTYEQYF | TGTGCCAGCAGCTATGAGGGACTAGCGGGAGGGCCAGTAACCTACGAGCAGTACTTC
- | TRBJ1-2 | TRBV12-3/TRBV12-4 | TRBD1 | CASSSGQGPGYTF | TGTGCCAGCAGTTCCGGACAGGGACCTGGCTACACCTTC
- | TRBJ1-5 | TRBV7-8 | - | CASGRVDNQPQHF | TGTGCCAGCGGCAGGGTAGACAATCAGCCCCAGCATTTT
- | TRBJ2-1 | TRBV7-2 | - | CASRKGVFSSYNEQFF | TGTGCCAGCAGGAAAGGGGTCTTCTCATCCTACAATGAGCAGTTCTTC
once | TRBJ1-5 | TRBV18 | - | CASSPTSDQPQHF | TGTGCCAGCTCACCAACCTCAGATCAGCCCCAGCATTTT
- | TRBJ1-5 | TRBV5-1 | - | CASSLEGPPGPIGQHF | TGCGCCAGCAGCTTGGAGGGGCCCCCGGGCCCCATCGGCCAGCATTTT
- | TRBJ1-1 | TRBV2 | - | CASSEQGSEAFF | TGTGCCAGCAGTGAACAGGGGAGTGAAGCTTTCTTT
- | TRBJ1-2 | TRBV25-1 | TRBD1 | CASSGRDRGSSGYTF | TGTGCCAGCAGTGGACGGGACAGGGGGTCCTCAGGCTACACCTTC
- | TRBJ2-3 | TRBV9 | - | CASSQTPGSTDTQYF | TGTGCCAGCAGCCAGACCCCGGGTAGCACAGATACGCAGTATTTT
once | TRBJ1-4 | TRBV27 | - | CASSLSPGGDLGKLFF | TGTGCCAGCAGTTTATCACCGGGGGGGGATCTTGGAAAACTGTTTTTT
- | TRBJ1-1 | TRBV5-1 | - | CASSLGAGTEAFF | TGCGCCAGCAGCTTGGGGGCGGGGACTGAAGCTTTCTTT
- | TRBJ1-6 | TRBV21-1 | - | CASSKNDKGRESPLHF | TGTGCCAGCAGCAAAAATGATAAGGGCCGGGAATCACCCCTCCACTTT
- | TRBJ2-7 | TRBV5-1 | TRBD2 | CASSPSLAGGFSSPYEQYF | TGCGCCAGCAGCCCTTCCCTAGCGGGAGGGTTTAGTTCCCCCTACGAGCAGTACTTC
- | TRBJ2-1 | TRBV9 | TRBD2 | CASSPPLASGRVNEQFF | TGTGCCAGCAGCCCCCCGTTGGCTAGCGGGAGGGTCAATGAGCAGTTCTTC
- | TRBJ2-3 | TRBV11-3 | TRBD2 | CASSLGTSGGNTDTQYF | TGTGCCAGCAGCTTAGGAACTAGCGGGGGTAACACAGATACGCAGTATTTT
- | TRBJ2-1 | TRBV14 | TRBD1 | CASTGGTGYGNEQFF | TGTGCCAGCACCGGCGGGACAGGGTACGGCAATGAGCAGTTCTTC